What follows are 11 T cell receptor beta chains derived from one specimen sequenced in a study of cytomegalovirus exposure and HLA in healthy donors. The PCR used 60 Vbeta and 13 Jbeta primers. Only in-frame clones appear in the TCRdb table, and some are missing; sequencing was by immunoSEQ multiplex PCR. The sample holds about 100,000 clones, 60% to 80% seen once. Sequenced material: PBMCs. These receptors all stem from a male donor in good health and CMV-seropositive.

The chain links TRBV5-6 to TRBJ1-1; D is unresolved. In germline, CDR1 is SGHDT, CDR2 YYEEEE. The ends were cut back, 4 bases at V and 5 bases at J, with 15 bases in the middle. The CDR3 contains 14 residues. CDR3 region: CASSRPTRGTEAFF. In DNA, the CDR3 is TGTGCCAGCAGCCGTCCAACCCGGGGAACTGAAGCTTTCTTT.

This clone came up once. In DNA, the CDR3 is TGTGCCAGATCCCGGGGGACAGGGCGGCAGCCCCAGCATTTT. It specifies CARSRGTGRQPQHF. The chain has TRBV27 and TRBJ1-5; 9 positions match TRBD1. The germline CDR1 and CDR2 sequences are MNHEY and SMNVEV (reference sequence). V lost 9 bases to trimming and J lost 7 bases; unmatched junction nucleotides: 10. CDR3 length: 14 amino acids.

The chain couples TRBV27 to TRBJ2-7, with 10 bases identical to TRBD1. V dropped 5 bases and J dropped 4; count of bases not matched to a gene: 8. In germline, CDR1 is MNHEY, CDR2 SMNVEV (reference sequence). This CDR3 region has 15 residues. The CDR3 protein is CASSTRQGAMYEQYF. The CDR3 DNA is TGTGCCAGCAGTACCCGACAGGGGGCTATGTACGAGCAGTACTTC.

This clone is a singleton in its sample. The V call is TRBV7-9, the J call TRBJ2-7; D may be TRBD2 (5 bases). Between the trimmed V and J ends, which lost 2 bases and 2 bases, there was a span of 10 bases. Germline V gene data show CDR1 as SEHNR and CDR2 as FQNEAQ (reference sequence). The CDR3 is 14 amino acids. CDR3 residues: CASSLPSGTYEQYF. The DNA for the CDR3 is TGTGCCAGCAGCTTACCGAGCGGAACCTACGAGCAGTACTTC.

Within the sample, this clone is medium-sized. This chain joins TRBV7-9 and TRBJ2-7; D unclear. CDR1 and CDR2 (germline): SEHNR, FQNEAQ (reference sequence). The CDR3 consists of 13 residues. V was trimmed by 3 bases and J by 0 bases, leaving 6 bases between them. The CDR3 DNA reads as TGTGCCAGCAGCTTCCTCAGCTCCTACGAGCAGTACTTC. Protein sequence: CASSFLSSYEQYF.

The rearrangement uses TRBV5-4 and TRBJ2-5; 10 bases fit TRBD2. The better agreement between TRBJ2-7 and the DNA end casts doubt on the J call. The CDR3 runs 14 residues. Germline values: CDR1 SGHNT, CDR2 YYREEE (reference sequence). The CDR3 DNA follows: TGTGCCAGCAGCTTGCGAGCGGGAGGGCGCGAGCAGTACTTC. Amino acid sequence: CASSLRAGGREQYF.

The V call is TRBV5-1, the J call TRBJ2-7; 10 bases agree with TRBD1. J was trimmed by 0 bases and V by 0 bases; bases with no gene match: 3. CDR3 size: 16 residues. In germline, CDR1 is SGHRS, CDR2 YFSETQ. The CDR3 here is CASSLGGDRGSYEQYF. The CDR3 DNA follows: TGCGCCAGCAGCTTGGGGGGGGACAGGGGCTCCTACGAGCAGTACTTC.

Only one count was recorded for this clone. Here the CDR3 reads CSSLSGSFYNEQFF. CDR3 in DNA: TGCAGCTCCCTTAGCGGGAGTTTCTACAATGAGCAGTTCTTC. The rearrangement uses TRBV29-1 and TRBJ2-1; TRBD2 aligns across 9 bases. The V gene end was trimmed by 8 bases and the J gene end by 3 bases; junction bases not matched to a gene: 8. The germline V gene has CDR1 SQVTM and CDR2 ANQGSEA. There are 14 residues in the CDR3.

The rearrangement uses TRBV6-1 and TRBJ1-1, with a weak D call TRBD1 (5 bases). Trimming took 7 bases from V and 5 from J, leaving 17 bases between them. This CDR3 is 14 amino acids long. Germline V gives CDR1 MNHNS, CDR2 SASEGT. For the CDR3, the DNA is TGTGCCAGCACCCTTGGGGGGGGTGGAACTGAAGCTTTCTTT. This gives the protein CASTLGGGGTEAFF.

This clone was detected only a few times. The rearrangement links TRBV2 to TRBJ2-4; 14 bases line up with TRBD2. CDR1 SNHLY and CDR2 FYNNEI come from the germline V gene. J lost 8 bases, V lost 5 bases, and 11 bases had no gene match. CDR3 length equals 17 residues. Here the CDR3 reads CASSRRLAGGGLDIQYF. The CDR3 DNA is TGTGCCAGCAGTCGCCGACTAGCGGGAGGGGGGTTGGACATTCAGTACTTC.

The CDR3 DNA reads as TGTGCCAGCAGTGAAAGGACTAGCGGGAGGGCAAGAAGATTTCGAGAGACCCAGTACTTC. This encodes CASSERTSGRARRFRETQYF. The chain uses TRBV6-1 and TRBJ2-5; TRBD2 matches 15 bases. V was pared by 2 bases and J by 4 bases, with 14 bases of the junction left unmatched. Germline V gene sequence: CDR1 MNHNS, CDR2 SASEGT. This CDR3 comprises 20 residues.